This T cell receptor beta chain comes out of a study of T cell changes during pregnancy in multiple sclerosis. Repertoires were generated with immunoSEQ multiplex PCR, while TCRdb's copy carries only in-frame clones and drops some. Among 45,000 to 55,000 clones listed, almost 95% were seen once. From germline, CDR1 is SGHRS and CDR2 YFSETQ. The CDR3 extends over 15 amino acids. Deletions cut 6 bases from V and 1 base from J, with 16 bases between. The chain is built from TRBV5-1 and TRBJ2-5; no definite D call. The input for sequencing was peripheral blood, taken after pregnancy. The clonotype originates from a female donor with multiple sclerosis, enrolled in a pregnancy study. CDR3: CASTMSGFPQETQYF. The CDR3 DNA follows: TGCGCCAGCACGATGTCCGGGTTTCCCCAAGAGACCCAGTACTTC.